This T cell receptor beta chain is from a study of blood T cells in healthy people across ages. In germline, CDR1 is SEHNR, CDR2 FQNEAQ (reference sequence). The CDR3 length is 15 residues. On this clonotype: A much more abundant neighbour one base away suggests this may be a read error.

A second PCR, run for 7 to 11 cycles, used a sample-barcoded 5' primer plus a J-beta primer mix. TCRdb re-analysed the 5' RACE reads in MiXCR, keeping a single row per CDR3 protein. Among 630,000 or so distinct CDR3 sequences listed, approximately 30% were seen once. Per-sample PBMC isolation yielded at least 7 million cells. Sequencing input: blood. The V and J genes are TRBV7-9 and TRBJ2-3; 8 positions match TRBD1. The receptor's source is a woman of 80 years or more in good health. CDR3 sequence: CASSTRQGSTDTRYF. CDR3 bases: TGTGCCAGCAGCACGCGACAGGGGAGCACAGATACGCGGTATTTT.